This T cell receptor (beta chain) was captured by sequencing in a study of blood T cell repertoires in COVID-19 (TCRdb year 2020). Concerning the study at large: Samples from collaborators originated in the United States, Italy and Spain and spanned both the acute and convalescent phases of COVID-19. The prospective study material was composed of cDNA or gDNA derived from T cells, B-cell-depleted T cells, or PBMCs. Deeply sampled blood TCRbeta repertoires from subjects exposed to, actively infected with, or recovered from COVID-19 were included in the dataset. Nearly every sample came with metadata listing a de-identified subject ID, COVID-19 status, age in years and sex. Where available, HLA class I and class II types were obtained from metadata supplied by the sample provider rather than from assay-based typing. Samples were obtained from the ongoing ImmuneRACE study (first 160 participants) and from over a thousand subjects provided by 6 global collaborators. The repertoires were made available in a free public database intended to serve as a resource for research on the immune response to SARS-CoV-2. Here is what the overall study found, with its caveats: Clinical and demographic metadata were provided uncurated, with the amount varying by source and participant.

In the case of this clone: What antigen it recognizes has not been identified. One base away there is no much larger clone; base qualities are not given.

TCRbeta CDR3 regions were amplified from genomic DNA using the immunoSEQ Assay, a bias-controlled multiplex PCR. In the paper's pipeline: Nucleated cell counts per sample were estimated from amplification of reference gene primers within the assay. Sequence reads were collapsed and filtered to measure the absolute abundance of every unique TCRbeta CDR3 rearrangement. For each sample, productive Simpson clonality was calculated by taking the square root of Simpson's diversity index across productive rearrangements. TCRdb took over this immuneACCESS table, retaining in-frame rearrangements with V and J assigned. Such tables are incomplete; in checked studies, under half of the missing clones stem from an unresolved V gene, and the remainder is unexplained. Clone size and V and J calls were adopted from that table, with D and trimming inferred from the DNA. Present in this sample are about 200,000 clones, roughly 80% of which were seen just once. The ten largest clones capture 5.2% of the sample.

In the prospective study, participants were 18 to 89 years old, resided in about two dozen geographic areas of the United States, and were enrolled through a virtual design. In the prospective study, cohorts were assigned on the basis of participant-reported clinical history obtained from a screening survey and a study questionnaire. In the prospective study, whole blood, serum and a nasopharyngeal or oropharyngeal swab were collected from each participant by mobile phlebotomists. Participants in the prospective study had the option to provide additional blood draws and questionnaires over an approximately 2-month period. Before DNA extraction, prospective study blood samples were shipped either frozen or at room temperature. The sequence derives from a woman in her fifties or sixties with acute COVID-19. Input material: PBMCs or T cells enriched from blood (not recorded which).

The DNA reads TGTGCCACCAGCGCCCACAGGGTCGCGAACACCGGGGAGCTGTTTTTT. Its amino acids are CATSAHRVANTGELFF. The chain uses TRBV15 and TRBJ2-2; the best D guess is TRBD1, with 6 bases matching. At the junction V is shortened by 5 bases and J by 0 bases, with 13 bases in between. The germline V gene encodes CDR1 LNHNV and CDR2 YYDKDF (reference sequence). The CDR3 contains 16 residues, cysteine and phenylalanine counted. Only CDR3 DNA is held: 48 bases, read in frame from base 1.